Listed here are 5 T cell receptor beta chains from one sample, sequenced in a study of shared clonotypes between healthy human individuals (dated by TCRdb to about 2020). The library relied on the immunoSEQ multiplex PCR assay. In its TCRdb copy, this immuneACCESS table keeps in-frame sequences only and misses some clones. Where compared with another copy, unresolved V genes explain less than half of these, and the others have no known cause. The sample yields roughly 1 million clones; around 76% were counted once. The top ten clonotypes cover about 1.5% of the sample. Sequenced input: memory CD4+ T cells sorted from blood. In the paper's terms, the cell subset or site label means: CD45RA-negative fraction. The receptors were gathered from a man between 18 and 29 years old in good health.

This clone was recorded at least ten times. This chain joins TRBV2 and TRBJ1-5; no clear D. The CDR3 runs to 14 residues. Trimming pared 5 bases from V and 4 bases from J, leaving 12 bases between. The V gene's germline CDR1 is SNHLY and CDR2 FYNNEI. The CDR3 nucleotides are TGTGCCAGCAGTAAGGAGGAGGGAAATCAGCCCCAGCATTTT. As protein: CASSKEEGNQPQHF.

This clone is a singleton in its sample. The chain employs TRBV5-6 and TRBJ2-7; D unclear. CDR3 length: 12 residues. Trimming took off 1 base at V and 2 bases at J, with 4 bases between the two ends. Germline loops: CDR1 SGHDT, CDR2 YYEEEE. The CDR3: CASSLSAYEQYF. The CDR3 bases are TGTGCCAGCAGCTTGTCAGCCTACGAGCAGTACTTC.

V and J are TRBV18 and TRBJ1-2; D not resolved. The CDR3 is 15 amino acids. Trimming took 3 bases from V and 2 from J, leaving 13 bases between them. The germline V gene encodes CDR1 KGHSH and CDR2 LQKENI. CDR3 DNA: TGTGCCAGCTCACCGGGTTCAGACCCGAACTATGGCTACACCTTC. Its translation: CASSPGSDPNYGYTF.

The chain has TRBV27 and TRBJ1-2; possible D gene TRBD1, 6 bases. Germline loops: CDR1 MNHEY, CDR2 SMNVEV (reference sequence). The CDR3 sequence is 12 residues long. Here the CDR3 DNA reads TGTTCTGAAGGGGGACATCTTGGGGGCTACACCTTC. Its translation: CSEGGHLGGYTF.

This clone came up many times. This sequence joins TRBV10-2 and TRBJ1-4; D is unresolved. This CDR3 is 17 amino acids long. With 3 bases removed from V and 0 bases from J, the gap between germline ends came to 14 bases. Germline V gives CDR1 WSHSY, CDR2 SAAADI. The CDR3 nucleotides read TGCGCCAGCAGTGACCCCAGGAAGGGTCCAACTAATGAAAAACTGTTTTTT. Protein sequence: CASSDPRKGPTNEKLFF.